The 8 T cell receptor beta chains below were found in one sample sequenced in a study of spatial heterogeneity in lung cancer. The study's findings and limits: Counts of expanded alpha and beta TCRs within tumors tracked the tumor nonsynonymous mutation count.

TCRdb called the 5' RACE reads again in MiXCR, with one record for every CDR3 protein. The sample has about 1,500 distinct CDR3 sequences, about 7% seen once; the top ten hold around a tenth. Described time point: sample taken at primary tumor resection. These receptors have no identified antigens. Sequencing was performed on lung tumor tissue, taken at surgery. The receptors shown here come from a female donor with early-stage non-small cell lung cancer.

This clonotype rates as medium-sized (0.01 to 0.1%). The gene calls are TRBV6-6 and TRBJ1-4; D gene uncertain. The CDR3 extends over 14 amino acids. Germline V gene sequence: CDR1 MNHNY, CDR2 SVGAGI (reference sequence). V was cut by 3 bases and J by 5 bases, with 10 bases left in between. The CDR3 DNA is TGTGCCAGCAGTTATACCGACTTGAATGAAAAACTGTTTTTT. It is translated as CASSYTDLNEKLFF.

This clonotype qualifies as medium-sized. The chain uses TRBV2 and TRBJ2-7; the D is unclear. This CDR3 has 13 residues. Germline CDR1 is SNHLY and CDR2 is FYNNEI. Trimming left V 6 bases short and J 7 bases short, with 16 bases between. In nucleotides, the CDR3 is TGTGCCAGCAGCCCTCCAAAAAGGTGGGAGCAGTACGTC. It specifies CASSPPKRWEQYV.

In its sample, this clonotype ranks as large. V and J are TRBV7-2 and TRBJ2-1, with D hard to call. This CDR3 contains 12 residues. In germline, CDR1 is SGHTA, CDR2 FQGNSA. V was shortened by 1 base and J by 4 bases, with 2 bases between the two germline ends. In DNA, the CDR3 is TGTGCCAGCAGCTTAGGGTACAATGAGCAGTTCTTC. Protein product: CASSLGYNEQFF.

This CDR3 is CSASNLGLAGGREQFF. The CDR3 DNA follows: TGCAGTGCTTCCAATCTAGGACTAGCGGGGGGGCGTGAGCAGTTCTTC. This chain links TRBV20-1 with TRBJ2-1; 15 bases match TRBD2. V lost 5 bases and J lost 9; bases outside the gene matches: 11. Germline V CDR1 and CDR2: DFQATT, SNEGSKA (reference sequence). The CDR3 has 16 amino acids.

This clonotype rates as large (0.1 to 1%). V gene TRBV9 combines with J gene TRBJ2-3; no definite D call. Trimming shortened V by 6 bases and J by 0 bases, and 11 bases separated the two germline ends. CDR3 size: 14 residues. Germline values: CDR1 SGDLS, CDR2 YYNGEE. The CDR3 nucleotides read TGTGCCAGCAAGGGAACAGCTAGCACAGATACGCAGTATTTT. This encodes CASKGTASTDTQYF.

The V gene is TRBV2, the J gene TRBJ1-4; D gene uncertain. V was pared by 5 bases and J by 2 bases, with 9 bases between. Germline V gene sequence: CDR1 SNHLY, CDR2 FYNNEI. This CDR3 spans 14 amino acids. CDR3 amino acids: CASSYGGTNEKLFF. Written as DNA, the CDR3 is TGTGCCAGCAGTTACGGTGGCACTAATGAAAAACTGTTTTTT.

This clonotype is classed as large. This CDR3 reads CASSPRGRGNQPQHF. CDR3 sequence (DNA): TGTGCCAGCAGTCCCCGTGGCAGGGGCAATCAGCCCCAGCATTTT. The chain carries TRBV27 and TRBJ1-5, with TRBD1 as a possible D gene (5 bases). The V gene's germline CDR1 is MNHEY and CDR2 SMNVEV (reference sequence). V shed 5 bases and J shed 2 bases, with 13 bases lying between them. The CDR3 contains 15 residues.

In this sample, this clonotype is medium-sized. This chain connects TRBV4-1 to TRBJ2-7; TRBD1 matches at 8 bases. Germline V gives CDR1 MGHRA, CDR2 YSYEKL. With V trimmed by 1 base and J by 4 bases, 9 bases remained unmatched. This CDR3 region has 16 residues. The CDR3, as DNA: TGCGCCAGCAGCCAAGGTGCGGACAGGGCGACGTACGAGCAGTACTTC. It yields the protein CASSQGADRATYEQYF.